These T cell receptor beta chains were read from a single sample in a study of shared clonotypes between healthy human individuals. The data were produced by immunoSEQ multiplex PCR, yet TCRdb's version contains in-frame clones alone and is incomplete. In the table there are about 460,000 clones, around 77% of which are singletons. Sequencing was done on a sample of PBMCs. All receptors come from a woman in her thirties or forties in good health. Some clones in this sample may be carry-over from other donors' samples. CDR3s include the opening cysteine and the closing phenylalanine or tryptophan. The order of the fields is CDR3 DNA, CDR3 protein, V gene, clone size, J gene, CDR3 length, D gene. A D gene is named only where the DNA matches it firmly. Only some rows state a clone size, as once, few, many or a class for expanded clones.

DNA: TGTGCCAGCAGTGAGGCTCAGGGGACAGGGGCAGATACGCAGTATTTT
CDR3: CASSEAQGTGADTQYF
V: TRBV6-1
size: once
J: TRBJ2-3
length: 16
D: TRBD1

DNA: TGCGCCACCTCTCCCTACACCGGGGAGCTGTTTTTT
CDR3: CATSPYTGELFF
V: TRBV10-1
size: .
J: TRBJ2-2
length: 12
D: .

DNA: TGTGCCAGCAGCAAAGCCCAGGTTGCCATATATTTT
CDR3: CASSKAQVAIYF
V: TRBV7-9
size: .
J: TRBJ1-3
length: 12
D: .

DNA: TGTGCCAGCTCAACACTCTTAGCGGGATCCGGGGAGCTGTTTTTT
CDR3: CASSTLLAGSGELFF
V: TRBV18
size: .
J: TRBJ2-2
length: 15
D: TRBD2

DNA: TGTGCCTGGAGTCTCAACAGGAAGGGTTTTTCACCCCTCCACTTT
CDR3: CAWSLNRKGFSPLHF
V: TRBV30
size: once
J: TRBJ1-6
length: 15
D: .

DNA: TGCGCCAGCAGCCCGGCGGGTGCAACTAATGAAAAACTGTTTTTT
CDR3: CASSPAGATNEKLFF
V: TRBV5-1
size: .
J: TRBJ1-4
length: 15
D: .

DNA: TGCGCCAGCAGCCAAGGGGTTAGCACCTACGAGCAGTACTTC
CDR3: CASSQGVSTYEQYF
V: TRBV4-1
size: .
J: TRBJ2-7
length: 14
D: .

DNA: TGTGCCAGCAGCTCACAGGGAACGTCTGGTGGCTACACCTTC
CDR3: CASSSQGTSGGYTF
V: TRBV7-2
size: .
J: TRBJ1-2
length: 14
D: .

DNA: TGTGCCACTAGCCGGAGGAACACTGAAGCTTTCTTT
CDR3: CATSRRNTEAFF
V: TRBV11-2
size: few
J: TRBJ1-1
length: 12
D: .

DNA: TGTGCCAGCAGTTTATTCAGCGAGCAGTACTTC
CDR3: CASSLFSEQYF
V: TRBV28
size: few
J: TRBJ2-7
length: 11
D: .

DNA: TGTGCCAGCAGCGTAGCAACAGGGGCTGGAAACACCATATATTTT
CDR3: CASSVATGAGNTIYF
V: TRBV9
size: .
J: TRBJ1-3
length: 15
D: TRBD1